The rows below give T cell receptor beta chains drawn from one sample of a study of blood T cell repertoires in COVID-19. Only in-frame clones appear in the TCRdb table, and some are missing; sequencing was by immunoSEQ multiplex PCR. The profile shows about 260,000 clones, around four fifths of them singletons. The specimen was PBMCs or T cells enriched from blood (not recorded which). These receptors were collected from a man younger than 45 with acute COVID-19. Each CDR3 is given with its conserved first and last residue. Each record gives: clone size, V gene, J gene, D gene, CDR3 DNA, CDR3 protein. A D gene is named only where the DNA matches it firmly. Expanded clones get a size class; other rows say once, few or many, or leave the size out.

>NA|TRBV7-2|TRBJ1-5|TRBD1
TGTGCCAGCAGCTCCCGACAGGGAGCTCAGCCCCAGCATTTT
CASSSRQGAQPQHF
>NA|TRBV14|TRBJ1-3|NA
TGTGCCAGCAGCCAAGCCAGGGAAACCCGAAACACCATATATTTT
CASSQARETRNTIYF
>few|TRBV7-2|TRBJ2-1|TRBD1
TGTGCCAGCAGTTATGAGGGGGCTATAGCCTACAATGAGCAGTTCTTC
CASSYEGAIAYNEQFF
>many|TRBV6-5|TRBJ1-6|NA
TGTGCCAGCAGACTCAATTCCCTTAATTCACCCCTCCACTTT
CASRLNSLNSPLHF
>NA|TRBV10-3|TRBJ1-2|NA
TGTGCCATCAGTGAGTCGAGGCAGAACTATGGCTACACCTTC
CAISESRQNYGYTF
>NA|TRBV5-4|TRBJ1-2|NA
TGTGCCAGCAGCGAATTGGTTAGTGGCTACACCTTC
CASSELVSGYTF
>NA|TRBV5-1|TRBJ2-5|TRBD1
TGCGCCAGCAGCTCAACCGGGACAGGGGGAGGGACCCAGTACTTC
CASSSTGTGGGTQYF
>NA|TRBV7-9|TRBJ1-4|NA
TGTGCCAGCAGCTTATCGGTAGACAGACTGTTTTTT
CASSLSVDRLFF
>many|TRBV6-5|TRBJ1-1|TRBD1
TGTGCCAGCAGGACTAGGCAGGGGGCTAACACTGAAGCTTTCTTT
CASRTRQGANTEAFF
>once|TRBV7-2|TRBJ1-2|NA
TGTGCCAGCAGCCCCCTTGGGGACTCCTATGGCTACACCTTC
CASSPLGDSYGYTF
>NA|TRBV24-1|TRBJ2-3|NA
TGTGCCACCAGAGATGGACAGTCTAGCACAGATACGCAGTATTTT
CATRDGQSSTDTQYF
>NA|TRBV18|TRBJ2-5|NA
TGTGCCAGCTCACCACCTAGACAAGACCAGTACTTC
CASSPPRQDQYF
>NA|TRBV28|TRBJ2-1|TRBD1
TGTGCCAGCAGTTACAGGGGCTACAATGAGCAGTTCTTC
CASSYRGYNEQFF
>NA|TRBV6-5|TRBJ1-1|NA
TGTGCCAGCAGTCCTACAGGGAATGAAGCTTTCTTT
CASSPTGNEAFF
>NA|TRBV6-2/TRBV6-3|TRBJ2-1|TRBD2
TGTGCCAGCAGTTACCCCACTAGCGGGAGGGCCGGGGGTGAGCAGTTCTTC
CASSYPTSGRAGGEQFF
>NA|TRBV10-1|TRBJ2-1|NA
TGCGCCAGCAGTGAGAGGGGTAGGCCCTACAATGAGCAGTTCTTC
CASSERGRPYNEQFF
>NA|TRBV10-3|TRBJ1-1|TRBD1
TGTGCCATCAGGACCGGGACAGGACGATCTGAAGCTTTCTTT
CAIRTGTGRSEAFF
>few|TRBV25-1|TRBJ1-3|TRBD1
TGTGCCAGCAGTCGGGGACAGGGTTTGGGCTTGAACACCATATATTTT
CASSRGQGLGLNTIYF
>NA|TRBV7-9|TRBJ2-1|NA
TGTGCCAGCAGCTTGAACGGGGCCTACAATGAGCAGTTCTTC
CASSLNGAYNEQFF
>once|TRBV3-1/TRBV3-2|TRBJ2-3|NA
TGTGCCAGCAGGGGCGGAGGGTACACAGATACGCAGTATTTT
CASRGGGYTDTQYF
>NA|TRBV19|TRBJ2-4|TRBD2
TGTGCCAGTAGTATACGGGGGGGCCTAGCCAAAAACATTCAGTACTTC
CASSIRGGLAKNIQYF
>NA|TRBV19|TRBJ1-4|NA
TGTGCCAGTAGTATTTCGGGGAACGAAAAACTGTTTTTT
CASSISGNEKLFF
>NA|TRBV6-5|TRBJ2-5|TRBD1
TGTGCCAGCAGGGTGGACAGGGGGTGGGAGACCCAGTACTTC
CASRVDRGWETQYF
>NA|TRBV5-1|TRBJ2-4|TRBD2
TGTGCCAGTCGGGGGGTTCAGAACATTCAGTACTTC
CASRGVQNIQYF
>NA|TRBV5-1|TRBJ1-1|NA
TGTGCCAGCAGCTTGCAGGGGACGGGACCCGGGGAGACTGAAGCTTTCTTT
CASSLQGTGPGETEAFF
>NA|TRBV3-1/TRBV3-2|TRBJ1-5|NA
TGTGCCAGCAGCCAAGTGGGGGGTCCTCAGCCCCAGCATTTT
CASSQVGGPQPQHF
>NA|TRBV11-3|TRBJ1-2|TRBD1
TGTGCCAGCAGCAAATCAACAGGGGACTATGGCTACACCTTC
CASSKSTGDYGYTF
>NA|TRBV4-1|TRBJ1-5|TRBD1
TGCGCCAGCAGCCAAGACGGGACAGGGCCCAAGCCCCAGCATTTT
CASSQDGTGPKPQHF
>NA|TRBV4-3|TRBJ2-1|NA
TGCGCCAGCAGCCGGCAGGAGGGCTCCTACAATGAGCAGTTCTTC
CASSRQEGSYNEQFF